This TCR beta chain was captured by sequencing in a study of Graves' ophthalmopathy and Graves' hyperthyroidism. Study-level points and caveats: Most expanded thyroid clonotypes above 0.001 frequency also appeared in blood.

Regarding this clonotype: Its antigen is unknown.

Transcripts of RNA were the source for amplifying TCR beta CDR3 regions. Investigators did first-round RT-PCR with HTBI primers, then second-round multiplex PCR. TCRdb redid the calling of the multiplex PCR reads with MiXCR, one entry per CDR3 protein. The sample has 400,000 or so distinct CDR3 sequences, approximately 15% seen once. Trimming cost V 0 bases and J 4 bases, with 12 bases left between them. This CDR3 region has 15 residues. Germline values: CDR1 SGHNT, CDR2 YENEEA. The chain carries TRBV11-3 and TRBJ2-5; D remains ambiguous. This TCR was sampled from a woman between 18 and 30 years old with stable Graves' hyperthyroidism. Sequenced sample: peripheral blood. CDR3 in DNA: TGTGCCAGCAGCTTAGACCCCTTAACCGGAGAGACCCAGTACTTC. Translating gives CASSLDPLTGETQYF.